This T cell receptor beta chain was recorded in a study of blood T cell repertoires in COVID-19. About the study: T cells, B-cell-depleted T cells, or PBMCs provided the cDNA or gDNA that served as material.

V lost 3 bases and J 0 bases, leaving 7 bases between the germline ends. Germline CDR1 and CDR2: LNHDA and SQIVND (reference sequence). CDR3 length equals 14 residues. The Seattle site enrolled patients during active infection and followed them longitudinally. Per the original methods: Nucleated cell number was recorded as an estimate derived from reference gene primer amplification. Produced via immunoSEQ multiplex PCR; TCRdb's table is partial and in-frame only. V and J calls and clone size are as listed in that table; D and trimming were resolved from the DNA. The data hold 60,000 to 75,000 clones, with 91% observed a single time.

The material sequenced was peripheral blood. The chain joins TRBV19 to TRBJ2-3; D remains unclear. The origin of this receptor is a man in his forties with COVID-19, enrolled during active disease. This CDR3 is CASSIGLSTDTQYF. The CDR3 nucleotides read TGTGCCAGTAGTATCGGTTTGAGCACAGATACGCAGTATTTT.